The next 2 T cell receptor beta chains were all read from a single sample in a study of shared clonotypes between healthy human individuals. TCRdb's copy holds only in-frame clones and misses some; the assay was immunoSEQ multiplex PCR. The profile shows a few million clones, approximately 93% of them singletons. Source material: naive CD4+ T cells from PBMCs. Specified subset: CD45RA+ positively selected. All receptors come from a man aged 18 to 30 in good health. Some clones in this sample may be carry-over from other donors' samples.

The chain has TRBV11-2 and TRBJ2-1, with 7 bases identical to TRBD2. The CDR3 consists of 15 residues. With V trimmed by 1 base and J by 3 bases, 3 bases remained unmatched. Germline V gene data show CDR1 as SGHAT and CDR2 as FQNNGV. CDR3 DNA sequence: TGTGCCAGCAGCTTAGCGGGAGGCCTCTACAATGAGCAGTTCTTC. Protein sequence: CASSLAGGLYNEQFF. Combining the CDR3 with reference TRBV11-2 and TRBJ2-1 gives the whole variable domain EAGVAQSPRYKIIEKRQSVAFWCNPISGHATLYWYQQILGQGPKLLIQFQNNGVVDDSQLPKDRFSAERLKGVDSTLKIQPAKLEDSAVYLCASSLAGGLYNEQFFGPGTRLTVL.

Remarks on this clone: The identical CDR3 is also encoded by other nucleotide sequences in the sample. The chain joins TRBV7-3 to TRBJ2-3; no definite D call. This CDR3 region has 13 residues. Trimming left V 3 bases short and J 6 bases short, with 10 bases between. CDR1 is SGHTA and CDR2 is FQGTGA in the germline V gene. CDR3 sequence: CASSLTGADTQYF. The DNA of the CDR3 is TGTGCCAGCAGCTTGACCGGCGCGGATACGCAGTATTTT.